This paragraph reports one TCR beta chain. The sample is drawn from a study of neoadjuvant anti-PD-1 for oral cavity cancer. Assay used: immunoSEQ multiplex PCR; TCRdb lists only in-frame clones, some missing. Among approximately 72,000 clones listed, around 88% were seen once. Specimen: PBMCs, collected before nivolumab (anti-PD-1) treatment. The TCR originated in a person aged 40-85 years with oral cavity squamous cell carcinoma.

CDR3: CSAQETGYGYTF. The CDR3 DNA reads TGCAGCGCACAGGAGACAGGGTATGGCTACACCTTC. The chain uses TRBV29-1 and TRBJ1-2; 7 bases map to TRBD1. V shed 7 bases, J shed 5 bases, and the junction held 7 bases outside the gene matches. The CDR3 is 12 amino acids. CDR1 and CDR2 (germline): SQVTM, ANQGSEA.